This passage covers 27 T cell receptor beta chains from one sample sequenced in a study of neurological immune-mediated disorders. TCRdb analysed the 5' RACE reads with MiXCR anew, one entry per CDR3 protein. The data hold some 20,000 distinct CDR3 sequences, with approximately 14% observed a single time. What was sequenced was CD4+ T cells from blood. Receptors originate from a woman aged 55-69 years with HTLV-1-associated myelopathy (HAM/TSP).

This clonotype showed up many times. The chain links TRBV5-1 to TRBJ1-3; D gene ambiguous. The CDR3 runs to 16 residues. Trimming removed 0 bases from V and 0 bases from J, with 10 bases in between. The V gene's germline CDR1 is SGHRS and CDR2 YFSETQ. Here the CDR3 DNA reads TGCGCCAGCAGCTTGGACGGATACTCCTCTGGAAACACCATATATTTT. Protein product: CASSLDGYSSGNTIYF.

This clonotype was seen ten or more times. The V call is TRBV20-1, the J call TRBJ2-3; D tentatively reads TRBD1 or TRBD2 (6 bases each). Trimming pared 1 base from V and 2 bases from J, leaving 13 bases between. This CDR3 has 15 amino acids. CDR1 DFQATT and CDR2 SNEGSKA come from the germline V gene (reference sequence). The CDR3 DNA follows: TGCAGTGCTAGAGGAACGGGGGCCCTCACAGATACGCAGTATTTT. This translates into CSARGTGALTDTQYF.

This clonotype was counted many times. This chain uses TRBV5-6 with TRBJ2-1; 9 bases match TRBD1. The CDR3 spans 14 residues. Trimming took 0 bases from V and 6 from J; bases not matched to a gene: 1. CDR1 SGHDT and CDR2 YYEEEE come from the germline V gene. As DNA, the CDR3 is TGTGCCAGCAGCTTGGTGACAGGGGGCAATGAGCAGTTCTTC. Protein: CASSLVTGGNEQFF. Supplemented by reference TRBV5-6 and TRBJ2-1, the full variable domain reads DAGVTQSPTHLIKTRGQQVTLRCSPKSGHDTVSWYQQALGQGPQFIFQYYEEEERQRGNFPDRFSGHQFPNYSSELNVNALLLGDSALYLCASSLVTGGNEQFFGPGTRLTVL.

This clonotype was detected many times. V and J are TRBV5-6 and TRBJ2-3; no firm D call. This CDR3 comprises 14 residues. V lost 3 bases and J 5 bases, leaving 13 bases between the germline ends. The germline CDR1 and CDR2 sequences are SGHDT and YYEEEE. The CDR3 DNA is TGTGCCAGCAGCTCCGTGACCTATAAAGATACGCAGTATTTT. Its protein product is CASSSVTYKDTQYF. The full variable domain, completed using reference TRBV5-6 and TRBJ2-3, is DAGVTQSPTHLIKTRGQQVTLRCSPKSGHDTVSWYQQALGQGPQFIFQYYEEEERQRGNFPDRFSGHQFPNYSSELNVNALLLGDSALYLCASSSVTYKDTQYFGPGTRLTVL.

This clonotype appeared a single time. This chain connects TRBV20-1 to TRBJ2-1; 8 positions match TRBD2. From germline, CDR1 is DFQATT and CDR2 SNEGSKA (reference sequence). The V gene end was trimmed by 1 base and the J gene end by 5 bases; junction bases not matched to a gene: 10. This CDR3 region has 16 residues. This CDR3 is CSARVLGGGVNNEQFF. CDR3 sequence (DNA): TGCAGTGCTAGAGTACTCGGGGGGGGAGTCAACAATGAGCAGTTCTTC.

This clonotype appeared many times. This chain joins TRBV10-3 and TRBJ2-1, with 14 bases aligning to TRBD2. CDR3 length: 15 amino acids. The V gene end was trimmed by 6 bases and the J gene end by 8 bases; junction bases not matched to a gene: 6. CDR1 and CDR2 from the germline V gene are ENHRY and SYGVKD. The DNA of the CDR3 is TGTGCCATCAGGCGTGGGACTAGCGGGGGCTATGAGCAGTTCTTC. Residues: CAIRRGTSGGYEQFF.

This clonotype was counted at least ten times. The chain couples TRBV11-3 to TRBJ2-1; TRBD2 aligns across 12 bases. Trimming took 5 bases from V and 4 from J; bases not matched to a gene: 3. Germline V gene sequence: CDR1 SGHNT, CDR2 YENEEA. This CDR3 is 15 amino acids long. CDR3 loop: CASSPGLAGYNEQFF. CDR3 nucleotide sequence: TGTGCCAGCAGCCCCGGACTAGCGGGGTACAATGAGCAGTTCTTC.

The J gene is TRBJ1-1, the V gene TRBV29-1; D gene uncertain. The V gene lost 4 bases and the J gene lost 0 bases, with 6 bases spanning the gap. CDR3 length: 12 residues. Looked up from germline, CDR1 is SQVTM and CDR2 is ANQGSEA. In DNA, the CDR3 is TGCAGCGTTGTACTCATGAACACTGAAGCTTTCTTT. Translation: CSVVLMNTEAFF. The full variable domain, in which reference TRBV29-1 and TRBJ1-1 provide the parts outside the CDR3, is SAVISQKPSRDICQRGTSLTIQCQVDSQVTMMFWYRQQPGQSLTLIATANQGSEATYESGFVIDKFPISRPNLTFSTLTVSNMSPEDSSIYLCSVVLMNTEAFFGQGTRLTVV.

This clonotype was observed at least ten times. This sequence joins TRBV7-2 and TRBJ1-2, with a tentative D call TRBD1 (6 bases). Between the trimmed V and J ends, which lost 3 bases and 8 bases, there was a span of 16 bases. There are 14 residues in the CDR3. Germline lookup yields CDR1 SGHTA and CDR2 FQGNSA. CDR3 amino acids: CASSLGGGLGGYTF. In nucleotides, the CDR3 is TGTGCCAGCAGCTTGGGGGGCGGCTTGGGCGGCTACACCTTC. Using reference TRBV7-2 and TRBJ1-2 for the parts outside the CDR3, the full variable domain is GAGVSQSPSNKVTEKGKDVELRCDPISGHTALYWYRQSLGQGLEFLIYFQGNSAPDKSGLPSDRFSAERTGGSVSTLTIQRTQQEDSAVYLCASSLGGGLGGYTFGSGTRLTVV.

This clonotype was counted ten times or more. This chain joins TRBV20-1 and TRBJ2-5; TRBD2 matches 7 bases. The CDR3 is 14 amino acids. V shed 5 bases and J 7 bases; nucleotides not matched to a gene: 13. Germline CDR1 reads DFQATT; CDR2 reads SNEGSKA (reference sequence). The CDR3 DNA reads TGCAGTGCTCCGACTAGCAGCCGAGCCTCGACCCAGTACTTC. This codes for CSAPTSSRASTQYF.

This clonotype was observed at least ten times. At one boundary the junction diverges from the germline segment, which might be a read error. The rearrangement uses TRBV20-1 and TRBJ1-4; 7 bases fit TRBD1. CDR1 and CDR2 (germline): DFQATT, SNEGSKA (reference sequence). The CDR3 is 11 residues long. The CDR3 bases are TGTGCGGGACAGTTTAATGAAAAACTGTTTTTT. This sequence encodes CAGQFNEKLFF.

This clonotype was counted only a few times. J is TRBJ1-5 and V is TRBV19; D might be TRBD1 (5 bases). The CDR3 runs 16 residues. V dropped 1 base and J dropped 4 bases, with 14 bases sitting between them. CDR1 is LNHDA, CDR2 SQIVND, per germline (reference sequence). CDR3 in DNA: TGTGCCAGTAGTATAGTTGGAGGGGAGGGGAATCAGCCCCAGCATTTT. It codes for CASSIVGGEGNQPQHF.

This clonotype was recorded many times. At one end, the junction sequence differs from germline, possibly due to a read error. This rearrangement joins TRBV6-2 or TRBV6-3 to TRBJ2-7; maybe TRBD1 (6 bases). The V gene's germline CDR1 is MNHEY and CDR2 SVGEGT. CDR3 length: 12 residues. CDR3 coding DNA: TGTGCCAGTAGGGACACCTCCCACGAGCAGTACTTC. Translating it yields CASRDTSHEQYF.

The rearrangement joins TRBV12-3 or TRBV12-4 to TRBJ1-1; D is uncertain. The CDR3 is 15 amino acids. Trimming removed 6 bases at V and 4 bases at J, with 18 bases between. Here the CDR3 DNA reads TGTGCCAGCAGACAAAGGAAAGAGGGCGGCACTGAAGCTTTCTTT. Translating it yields CASRQRKEGGTEAFF.

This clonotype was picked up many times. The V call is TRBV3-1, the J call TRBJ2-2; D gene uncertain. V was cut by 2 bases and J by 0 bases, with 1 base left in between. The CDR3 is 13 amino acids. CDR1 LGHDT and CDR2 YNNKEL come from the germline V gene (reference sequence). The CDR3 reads CASSQPNTGELFF. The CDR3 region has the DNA TGTGCCAGCAGCCAACCGAACACCGGGGAGCTGTTTTTT.

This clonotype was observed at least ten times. The CDR3 DNA is TGTGCCAGCAGCCAGCAGGGGCGAACCTACGAGCAGTACTTC. This gives the protein CASSQQGRTYEQYF. This sequence joins TRBV3-1 and TRBJ2-7; maybe TRBD1 (6 bases). The CDR3 loop spans 14 amino acids. From germline, CDR1 is LGHDT and CDR2 YNNKEL (reference sequence). Trimming took off 3 bases at V and 2 bases at J, with 11 bases between the two ends.

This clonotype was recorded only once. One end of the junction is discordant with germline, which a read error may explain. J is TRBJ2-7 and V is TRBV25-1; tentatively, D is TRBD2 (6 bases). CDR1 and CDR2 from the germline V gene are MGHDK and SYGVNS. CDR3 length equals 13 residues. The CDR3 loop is CACSFSGGDEQYF. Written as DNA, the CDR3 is TGTGCCTGCAGTTTTTCGGGCGGGGACGAACAGTACTTC.

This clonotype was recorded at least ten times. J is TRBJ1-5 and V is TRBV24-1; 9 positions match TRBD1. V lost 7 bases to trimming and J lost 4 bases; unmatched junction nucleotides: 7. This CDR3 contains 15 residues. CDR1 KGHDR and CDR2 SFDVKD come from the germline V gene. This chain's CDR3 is CATRPDRGGNQPQHF. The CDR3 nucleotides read TGTGCCACCAGACCTGACAGGGGGGGAAATCAGCCCCAGCATTTT.

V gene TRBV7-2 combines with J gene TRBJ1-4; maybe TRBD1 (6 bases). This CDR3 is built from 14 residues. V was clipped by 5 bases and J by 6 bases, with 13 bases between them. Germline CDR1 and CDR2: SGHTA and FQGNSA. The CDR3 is CASSPETGYEKLFF. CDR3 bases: TGTGCCAGCAGCCCAGAGACAGGCTATGAAAAACTGTTTTTT.

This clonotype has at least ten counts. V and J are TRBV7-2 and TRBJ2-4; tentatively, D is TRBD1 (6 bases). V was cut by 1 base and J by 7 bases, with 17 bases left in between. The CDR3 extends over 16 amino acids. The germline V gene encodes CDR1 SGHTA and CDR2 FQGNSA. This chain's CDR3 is CASSLGVPGQGNIQYF. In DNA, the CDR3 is TGTGCCAGCAGCTTAGGTGTTCCAGGCCAGGGGAACATTCAGTACTTC.

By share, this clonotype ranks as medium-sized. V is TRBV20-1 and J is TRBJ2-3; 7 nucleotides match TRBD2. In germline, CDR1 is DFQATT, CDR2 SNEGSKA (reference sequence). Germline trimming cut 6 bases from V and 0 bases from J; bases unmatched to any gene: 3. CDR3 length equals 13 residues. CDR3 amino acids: CSAPSGSTDTQYF. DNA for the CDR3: TGCAGTGCGCCTAGCGGTAGCACAGATACGCAGTATTTT.

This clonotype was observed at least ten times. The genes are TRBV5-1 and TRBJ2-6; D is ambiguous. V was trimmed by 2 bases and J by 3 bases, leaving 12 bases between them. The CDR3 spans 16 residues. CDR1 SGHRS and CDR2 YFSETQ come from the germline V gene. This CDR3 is CASSFDRTGGANVLTF. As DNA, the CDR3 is TGCGCCAGCAGCTTCGACCGGACCGGTGGGGCCAACGTCCTGACTTTC.

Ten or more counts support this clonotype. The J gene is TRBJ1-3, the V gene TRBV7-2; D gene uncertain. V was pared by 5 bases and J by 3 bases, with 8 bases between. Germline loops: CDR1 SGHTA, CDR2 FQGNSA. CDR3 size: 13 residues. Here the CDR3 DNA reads TGTGCCAGCAGCGGGATCATTGGAAACACCATATATTTT. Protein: CASSGIIGNTIYF. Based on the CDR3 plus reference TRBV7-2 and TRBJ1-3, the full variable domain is GAGVSQSPSNKVTEKGKDVELRCDPISGHTALYWYRQSLGQGLEFLIYFQGNSAPDKSGLPSDRFSAERTGGSVSTLTIQRTQQEDSAVYLCASSGIIGNTIYFGEGSWLTVV.

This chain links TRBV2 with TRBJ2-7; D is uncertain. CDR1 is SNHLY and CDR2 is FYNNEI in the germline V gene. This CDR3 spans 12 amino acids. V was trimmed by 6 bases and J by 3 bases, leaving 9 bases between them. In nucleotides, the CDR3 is TGTGCCAGCAGGGCAGGAGTCTACGAGCAGTACTTC. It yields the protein CASRAGVYEQYF.

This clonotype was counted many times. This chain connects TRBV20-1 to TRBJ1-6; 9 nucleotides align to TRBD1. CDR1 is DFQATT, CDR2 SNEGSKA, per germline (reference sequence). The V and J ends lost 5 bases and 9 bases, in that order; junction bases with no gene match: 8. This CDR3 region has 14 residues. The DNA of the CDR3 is TGCAGTGCTGGCGGGGACAGGGTCGGTTCACCCCTCCACTTT. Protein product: CSAGGDRVGSPLHF.

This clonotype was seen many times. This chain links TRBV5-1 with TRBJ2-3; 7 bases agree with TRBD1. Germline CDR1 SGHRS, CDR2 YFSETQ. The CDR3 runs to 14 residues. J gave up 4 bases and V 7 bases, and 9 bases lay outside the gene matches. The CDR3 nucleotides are TGCGCCAGCGCCGACAGGGTGGCGGCAGATACGCAGTATTTT. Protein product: CASADRVAADTQYF.

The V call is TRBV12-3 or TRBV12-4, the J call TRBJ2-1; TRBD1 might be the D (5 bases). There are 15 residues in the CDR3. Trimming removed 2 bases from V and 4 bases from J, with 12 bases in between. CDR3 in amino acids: CASSLSIQVYNEQFF. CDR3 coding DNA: TGTGCCAGCAGTTTATCAATACAGGTGTACAATGAGCAGTTCTTC.